The 19 T cell receptor beta chains below were found in one sample sequenced in a study of blood T cells in healthy people across ages. Using a J-beta primer mix together with a sample-barcoded 5' primer, a second PCR was run for roughly 7 to 12 cycles. MiXCR was run by TCRdb on the 5' RACE reads, yielding one entry per CDR3 protein. The top ten clones hold under 25% of a sample with roughly 1.9 million distinct CDR3 sequences, approximately 40% of them seen once. Sequencing was performed on blood. These receptors were collected from a human donor in good health.

This clonotype was observed a handful of times. J is TRBJ1-2 and V is TRBV27; D remains unclear. V shed 6 bases and J shed 4 bases, with 18 bases lying between them. The CDR3 has 15 amino acids. From germline, CDR1 is MNHEY and CDR2 SMNVEV (reference sequence). DNA for the CDR3: TGTGCCAGCAGCTTCAGGCCTGATACCCCCTATGGCTACACCTTC. Encoded protein: CASSFRPDTPYGYTF.

The rearrangement links TRBV6-5 to TRBJ1-2; 9 bases fit TRBD1. Germline values: CDR1 MNHEY, CDR2 SVGAGI. The CDR3 runs 15 residues. Trimming cost V 0 bases and J 7 bases; bases outside gene matches: 6. The CDR3 loop reads CASSYSREGQGGYTF. CDR3 bases: TGTGCCAGCAGTTACTCCCGAGAGGGACAGGGTGGCTACACCTTC.

This chain links TRBV10-3 with TRBJ1-2; 12 nucleotides align to TRBD1. Germline CDR1 ENHRY, CDR2 SYGVKD. This CDR3 comprises 16 residues. As DNA, the CDR3 is TGTACTACCAAAGACGGGACAGGGGGCGTTGTCTATGGCTACACCTTC. Protein: CTTKDGTGGVVYGYTF.

This chain joins TRBV20-1 and TRBJ2-3, with no clear D. In germline, CDR1 is DFQATT, CDR2 SNEGSKA (reference sequence). The CDR3 sequence is 14 residues long. Trimming removed 6 bases at V and 0 bases at J, with 13 bases between. CDR3 amino acids: CSAQRHTSTDTQYF. CDR3 bases: TGCAGTGCCCAAAGACACACTAGCACAGATACGCAGTATTTT.

J is TRBJ1-4 and V is TRBV11-1; D may be TRBD1 (5 bases). Looked up from germline, CDR1 is SGHAT and CDR2 is FQDESV (reference sequence). The germline V and J ends were trimmed by 4 bases and 12 bases, with 12 bases remaining between them. The CDR3 totals 12 residues. CDR3 sequence reads: CASSYSPGELFF. For the CDR3, the DNA is TGTGCCAGCAGCTACAGTCCGGGGGAACTGTTTTTT.

The J gene is TRBJ1-5, the V gene TRBV6-2 or TRBV6-3; D may be TRBD1 (5 bases). The germline CDR1 and CDR2 sequences are MNHEY and SVGEGT. The CDR3 has 13 residues. The V end was cut by 11 bases, the J end by 7 bases, with 18 bases between. The CDR3 sequence: CAPIRDLRQPQHF. The CDR3 nucleotides read TGTGCCCCCATCAGGGATTTGAGACAGCCCCAGCATTTT.

On this clonotype itself: Sequence at one end of the junction differs from germline and may be a read error. CDR3 DNA: TGTGCCAGCGGCTTTGCTCTTCACTACGAGCAGTACTTC. Its translation: CASGFALHYEQYF. V and J are TRBV7-9 and TRBJ2-5; D is ambiguous. With the DNA end fitting TRBJ2-7 better, the J assignment may be wrong. The CDR3 consists of 13 residues. Germline CDR1 is SEHNR and CDR2 is FQNEAQ (reference sequence).

This clonotype was picked up many times. This chain uses TRBV7-2 with TRBJ2-5; TRBD2 matches at 9 bases. The V and J ends lost 6 bases and 5 bases, in that order; junction bases with no gene match: 10. Germline lookup yields CDR1 SGHTA and CDR2 FQGNSA. The CDR3 runs to 15 residues. CDR3 nucleotide sequence: TGTGCCAGCAGTCTTGCGGGGGGGCCCTGGGAGACCCAGTACTTC. Protein product: CASSLAGGPWETQYF.

To note about this clonotype: An end of the junction does not agree with germline; a read error may underlie this. The chain links TRBV7-9 to TRBJ2-1, with D perhaps TRBD1 (5 bases). This CDR3 contains 14 residues. Germline CDR1 reads SEHNR; CDR2 reads FQNEAQ (reference sequence). The CDR3 is CASSFYDSYNEQFF. CDR3 nucleotide sequence: TGTGCCAGCAGCTTTTATGACAGCTACAATGAGCAGTTTTTC. Based on the CDR3 plus reference TRBV7-9 and TRBJ2-1, the full variable domain is DTGVSQNPRHKITKRGQNVTFRCDPISEHNRLYWYRQTLGQGPEFLTYFQNEAQLEKSRLLSDRFSAERPKGSFSTLEIQRTEQGDSAMYLCASSFYDSYNEQFFGPGTRLTVL.

The chain has TRBV27 and TRBJ2-1; D is possibly TRBD2 (6 bases). V was shortened by 8 bases and J by 0 bases, with 14 bases between the two germline ends. The CDR3 is made up of 15 amino acids. Germline assignment: CDR1 MNHEY and CDR2 SMNVEV (reference sequence). Written as DNA, the CDR3 is TGTGCCAGCCGCATAGCGGCGGACTCCTACAATGAGCAGTTCTTC. This codes for CASRIAADSYNEQFF.

Notes on this clonotype: A read error may produce the germline difference seen at one junction end. The J gene is TRBJ1-5, the V gene TRBV2, with 7 bases lining up with TRBD1. The CDR3 contains 16 residues. Germline-derived CDR1 and CDR2 are SNHLY and FYNNEI. CDR3 coding DNA: TGTGTCAGCAGTGTCGGGGCAGGGGGAGGCAATCAGCCCCAGCATTTT. Encoded protein: CVSSVGAGGGNQPQHF.

The chain links TRBV11-2 to TRBJ2-3; no clear D. The CDR3 totals 13 residues. V lost 3 bases and J lost 8, with 12 bases in between. Germline V gives CDR1 SGHAT, CDR2 FQNNGV. In DNA, the CDR3 is TGTGCCAGCAGCTTTCTTCTGTCTACTACGCAGTATTTT. This sequence encodes CASSFLLSTTQYF.

The gene calls are TRBV11-2 and TRBJ2-5; 7 bases are shared with TRBD2. Matching the DNA end better, TRBJ2-7 makes the J call doubtful. The germline CDR1 and CDR2 sequences are SGHAT and FQNNGV. CDR3 length: 19 residues. The CDR3 protein is CASSFSLGGGTVGTYEQYF. The CDR3 DNA sequence: TGTGCCAGCAGCTTTAGTCTGGGGGGGGGAACAGTGGGAACCTACGAGCAGTACTTC.

This clonotype was detected a few times. V gene TRBV7-2 combines with J gene TRBJ2-1; 12 positions match TRBD2. The CDR3 contains 16 residues. Per the germline V gene, CDR1 is SGHTA and CDR2 is FQGNSA. Trimming at V came to 4 bases and at J to 10 bases, leaving 11 bases not matched to a gene. CDR3 nucleotides: TGTGCCAGCAGCTCACCGGGACTAGCGGGTTTTGTCGAGCAGTTCTTC. Its protein is CASSSPGLAGFVEQFF.

The CDR3 DNA follows: TGCAGCGCCGGACAGACGAACACCGGGGAGCTGTTTTTT. This translates into CSAGQTNTGELFF. The chain combines TRBV29-1 with TRBJ2-2, with D maybe TRBD1 (6 bases). CDR1 and CDR2 (germline): SQVTM, ANQGSEA. Deletions cut 7 bases from V and 0 bases from J, with 9 bases between. The CDR3 is 13 amino acids.

The chain has TRBV11-3 and TRBJ1-5; 8 bases fit TRBD1. Germline V CDR1 and CDR2: SGHNT, YENEEA. The CDR3 extends over 17 amino acids. The trim removed 3 bases at V and 9 bases at J, leaving 16 bases unmatched. CDR3 loop: CASSFDVTGDSYAPQHF. In DNA, the CDR3 is TGTGCCAGCAGCTTCGATGTGACAGGGGACTCATATGCGCCCCAGCATTTT.

Only a few counts were recorded for this clonotype. The V and J genes are TRBV29-1 and TRBJ2-1, with 7 bases that match TRBD2. Germline loops: CDR1 SQVTM, CDR2 ANQGSEA. V lost 4 bases to trimming and J lost 7 bases; unmatched junction nucleotides: 7. This CDR3 contains 13 residues. CDR3 sequence: CSVAGLYNNEQFF. CDR3 coding DNA: TGCAGCGTTGCGGGACTATATAATAATGAGCAGTTCTTC.

The rearrangement uses TRBV20-1 and TRBJ1-2; maybe TRBD1 (6 bases). CDR1 is DFQATT and CDR2 is SNEGSKA in the germline V gene (reference sequence). The ends were cut back, 3 bases at V and 3 bases at J, with 11 bases in the middle. This CDR3 has 13 residues. CDR3 in DNA: TGCAGTGCTAGTCACAGGGAGGACTATGGCTACACCTTC. Translating gives CSASHREDYGYTF.

This chain joins TRBV4-1 and TRBJ1-2; D might be TRBD1 (6 bases). V was clipped by 5 bases and J by 7 bases, with 14 bases between them. CDR3 size: 13 residues. The V gene's germline CDR1 is MGHRA and CDR2 YSYEKL. DNA of the CDR3: TGCGCCAGCAGCTTCAGGGGCGTCCTTGGCTACACCTTC. It yields the protein CASSFRGVLGYTF.